The rows below give T cell receptor beta chains drawn from one sample of a study of Ad26.COV2.S vaccination and SARS-CoV-2 variants. Clones were read by immunoSEQ multiplex PCR, and TCRdb kept only the in-frame ones, dropping some. Here the sample spans approximately 480,000 clones, 87% being singletons. The material sequenced was peripheral blood, taken in a trial of Ad26.COV2.S vaccine versus placebo. All receptors derive from a person aged 18-60 years who received the Ad26.COV2.S COVID-19 vaccine or a placebo. The CDR3 runs from the conserved cysteine through the conserved F or W. Fields, in order: D gene, J gene, clone size, V gene, CDR3 DNA, CDR3 protein. The D gene is left open where the match is weak. Clone size, where shown, is once, few, many, or a class for clones that have expanded.

-,TRBJ2-5,-,TRBV29-1,TGCAGCGCTGTCCGGGAGACCCAGTACTTC,CSAVRETQYF
-,TRBJ2-1,-,TRBV27,TGTGCCAGCAGGCGCCTCTCCTACAATGAGCAGTTCTTC,CASRRLSYNEQFF
-,TRBJ1-1,-,TRBV5-4,TGTGCCAGCAGCTTGATCGGTAGGAACACTGAAGCTTTCTTT,CASSLIGRNTEAFF
TRBD2,TRBJ2-1,-,TRBV5-6,TGTGCCAGCAGTAGAACTAGCGGGAGTAGTAATGAGCAGTTCTTC,CASSRTSGSSNEQFF
-,TRBJ2-7,-,TRBV2,TGTGCCACCTCCTTCGCTGGGTCGTGGGAGCAGTACTTC,CATSFAGSWEQYF
-,TRBJ1-5,-,TRBV19,TGTGCCAGTAGCTTTTCCCGGGACATTAATCAGCCCCAGCATTTT,CASSFSRDINQPQHF
-,TRBJ2-7,-,TRBV4-3,TGCGCCAGCAGCCAAGATCTAGGGTACGAGCAGTACTTC,CASSQDLGYEQYF
-,TRBJ2-1,-,TRBV19,TGTGCCAGTAGTATTGGGGTGAGTGAGCAGTTCTTC,CASSIGVSEQFF
-,TRBJ2-1,-,TRBV5-1,TGCGCCAGCAGCTGGGAAAATAGGCGGGATGAGCAGTTCTTC,CASSWENRRDEQFF
-,TRBJ2-1,-,TRBV19,TGTGCCAGTAGTATAGATCGGTCCAGAGGGCCCAATGAGCAGTTCTTC,CASSIDRSRGPNEQFF
-,TRBJ1-1,-,TRBV19,TGTGCCAGTACAATAGGGGTCAGTGAAGCTTTCTTT,CASTIGVSEAFF
TRBD1,TRBJ2-7,-,TRBV18,TGTGCCAGCTCACAGGACAGGGGCACCTACGAGCAGTACTTC,CASSQDRGTYEQYF
TRBD2,TRBJ2-3,-,TRBV11-1,TGTGCCAGCAGCCCGTCTAGCGGGAGGAGCACAGATACGCAGTATTTT,CASSPSSGRSTDTQYF
TRBD2,TRBJ2-7,many,TRBV24-1,TGTGCCACCAGTGAACTCGGGGGGGAGCAGTACTTC,CATSELGGEQYF
TRBD1,TRBJ2-1,-,TRBV4-2,TGTGCCAGCAGCCAAGATCTCCGGGACAGGGGAGGCGGTGAGCAGTTCTTC,CASSQDLRDRGGGEQFF
-,TRBJ2-3,-,TRBV6-5,TGTGCCAGCAGCCAGACAGCAGATACGCAGTATTTT,CASSQTADTQYF
-,TRBJ2-3,-,TRBV5-4,TGTGCCAGCAGCCCTAGCCACGACACAGATACGCAGTATTTT,CASSPSHDTDTQYF
TRBD1,TRBJ1-2,once,TRBV12-3/TRBV12-4,TGTGCCAGCCGGGACAGCTATGGCTACACCTTC,CASRDSYGYTF
-,TRBJ2-7,-,TRBV9,TGTGCCAGCAGCGCAGGGGGGGGTCCCTACGAGCAGTACTTC,CASSAGGGPYEQYF
-,TRBJ2-7,once,TRBV5-4,TGTGCCAGCAGCTTGCTCACTGCTAGCCGCCTTTCCTACGAGCAGTACTTC,CASSLLTASRLSYEQYF
-,TRBJ2-3,-,TRBV5-1,TGCGCCAGCAGCTTGGGAGACATGCCTCCTACGCAGTATTTT,CASSLGDMPPTQYF
-,TRBJ2-1,-,TRBV19,TGTGCCAGTAGTTACGCGACCCGCTGGAATGAGCAGTTCTTC,CASSYATRWNEQFF
-,TRBJ1-1,-,TRBV9,TGTGCCAGCAGCAATACAGGGACTTCTGAAGCTTTCTTT,CASSNTGTSEAFF
TRBD1,TRBJ1-2,-,TRBV25-1,TGTGCCAGCAGTTCGACAGGGACCTATGGCTACACCTTC,CASSSTGTYGYTF
-,TRBJ2-2,-,TRBV7-2,TGTGCCAGCAGCTCCATCTCCACCGGGGAGCTGTTTTTT,CASSSISTGELFF
-,TRBJ1-1,-,TRBV6-5,TGTGCCAGCAGTTATACGGGTAATACTGAAGCTTTCTTT,CASSYTGNTEAFF
TRBD1,TRBJ1-2,few,TRBV7-3,TGTGCCAGCAGTACGGGGAGGGGGCAGGGTGGCTACACCTTC,CASSTGRGQGGYTF
-,TRBJ2-2,once,TRBV19,TGTGCCAGTAGTATTGATAATACCGGGGAGCTGTTTTTT,CASSIDNTGELFF